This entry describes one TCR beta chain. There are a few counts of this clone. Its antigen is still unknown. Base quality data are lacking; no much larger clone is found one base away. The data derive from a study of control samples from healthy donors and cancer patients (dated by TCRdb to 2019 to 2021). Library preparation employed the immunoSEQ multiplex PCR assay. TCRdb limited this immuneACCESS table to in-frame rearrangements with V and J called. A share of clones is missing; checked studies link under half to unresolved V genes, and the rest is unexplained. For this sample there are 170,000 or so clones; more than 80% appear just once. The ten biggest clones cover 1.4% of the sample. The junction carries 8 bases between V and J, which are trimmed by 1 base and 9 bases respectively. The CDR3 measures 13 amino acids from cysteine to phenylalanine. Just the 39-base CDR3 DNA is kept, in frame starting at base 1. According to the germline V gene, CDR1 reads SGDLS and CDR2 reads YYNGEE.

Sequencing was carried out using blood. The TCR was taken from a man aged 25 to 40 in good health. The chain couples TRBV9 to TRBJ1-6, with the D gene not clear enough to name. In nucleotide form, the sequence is TGTGCCAGCAGCGTAAACACGGGTTCACCCCTCCACTTT. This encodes CASSVNTGSPLHF.